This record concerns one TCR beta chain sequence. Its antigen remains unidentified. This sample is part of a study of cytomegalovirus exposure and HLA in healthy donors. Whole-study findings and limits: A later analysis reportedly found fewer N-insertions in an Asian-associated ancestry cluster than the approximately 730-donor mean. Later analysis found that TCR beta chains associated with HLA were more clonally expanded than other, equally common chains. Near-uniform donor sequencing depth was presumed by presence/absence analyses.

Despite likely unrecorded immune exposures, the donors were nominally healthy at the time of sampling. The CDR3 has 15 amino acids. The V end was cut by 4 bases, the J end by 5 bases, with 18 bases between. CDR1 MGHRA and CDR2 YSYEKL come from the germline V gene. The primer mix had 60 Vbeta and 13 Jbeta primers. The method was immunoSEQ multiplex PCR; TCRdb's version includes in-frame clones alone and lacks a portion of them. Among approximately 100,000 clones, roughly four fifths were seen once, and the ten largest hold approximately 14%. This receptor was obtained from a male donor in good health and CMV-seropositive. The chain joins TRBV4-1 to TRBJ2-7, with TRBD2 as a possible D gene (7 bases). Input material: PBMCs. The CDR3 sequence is CASSRTRRGLNEQYF. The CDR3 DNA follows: TGCGCCAGCAGCCGGACGCGGCGGGGGCTTAACGAGCAGTACTTC.